The clone carrying this TCR beta chain was detected ten times or more. The target antigen is unknown. The CDR3 has 11 residues. Trimming cost V 7 bases and J 9 bases, with 13 bases left between them. CDR1 and CDR2 from the germline V gene are SQVTM and ANQGSEA. These data originate in a study of read filtering for tumor transcriptome and immune sequencing. Turning to the study itself: Patients were approximately 18 male and 13 to 15 female, mean age about 65 years, range 47 to 80. Study-wide findings and caveats: In IR-seq, single-read clonotypes were roughly 80% of clonotypes but approximately 3.2% of reads.

Bone marrow was sampled from every patient at the time of active disease. The library was built from 400 ng RNA with molecular barcoded adaptors for alpha/delta and beta/gamma chains. TCRdb recomputed calls from the reads with MiXCR, one row per CDR3 protein. The sample comprises more than 55,000 distinct CDR3 sequences, 20% to 25% of which are singletons, and approximately 18% rests with the top ten. The sequencing sample was made of a population of CD138-negative cells sorted from bone marrow. This sequence originates from a donor at least 40 years old with multiple myeloma. The V and J genes are TRBV29-1 and TRBJ2-1; D gene ambiguous. The CDR3 DNA reads as TGCAGCGCTCATCATGGAGTTGAGCAGTTCTTC. It encodes CSAHHGVEQFF.